This is a list of T cell receptor beta chains from one sample in a study of human T cells and chemical hapten exposure. MiXCR, run by TCRdb on the RACE reads, gives a single entry per CDR3 protein. Among about 300,000 distinct CDR3 sequences listed, roughly 6% were seen once. This material consisted of whole blood, taken in connection with sensitization to the hapten diphenylcyclopropenone (DPC). The receptors shown here come from a woman aged 18-29 years with alopecia areata. Some clones in this sample may be carry-over from other donors' samples. CDR3s include the opening cysteine and the closing phenylalanine or tryptophan. D genes are given only for firm matches. Clone sizes are given selectively: once, few, many, or a class where the clone is expanded.

CDR3,DNA,J,size,D,V
CASSQSIAHGGEQFF,TGTGCCAGCAGCCAATCGATAGCCCATGGAGGTGAGCAGTTCTTC,TRBJ2-1,-,-,TRBV3-1
CASSPGQGTYGYTF,TGTGCCAGCAGTCCCGGACAGGGTACCTATGGCTACACCTTC,TRBJ1-2,-,TRBD1,TRBV12-3/TRBV12-4
CSARDRTSVHYEQYF,TGCAGTGCTAGAGATCGGACTAGCGTTCACTACGAGCAGTACTTC,TRBJ2-7,few,TRBD2,TRBV20-1
CASSQGGGEGTQYF,TGTGCCAGCAGCCAAGGGGGAGGTGAAGGTACGCAGTATTTT,TRBJ2-3,many,-,TRBV3-1
CASKGEVGTDTQYF,TGTGCCAGCAAAGGGGAGGTGGGCACAGATACGCAGTATTTT,TRBJ2-3,-,-,TRBV12-3/TRBV12-4
CASSLVGAPDGTEAFF,TGTGCCAGCAGCTTGGTGGGGGCGCCGGATGGCACTGAAGCTTTCTTT,TRBJ1-1,many,-,TRBV5-5
CASSRTINSGNTIYF,TGCGCCAGCAGCCGAACTATAAACTCTGGAAACACCATATATTTT,TRBJ1-3,many,-,TRBV4-3
CASSELAGAITDTQYF,TGTGCCAGCAGTGAACTAGCGGGGGCCATCACAGATACGCAGTATTTT,TRBJ2-3,-,TRBD2,TRBV12-3/TRBV12-4
CASSPGTSGGVEQYF,TGCGCCAGCAGTCCCGGGACTAGCGGCGGGGTTGAGCAGTACTTC,TRBJ2-7,many,TRBD2,TRBV4-3
CASSGRGRETQYF,TGTGCCAGCTCGGGACGAGGGAGAGAGACCCAGTACTTC,TRBJ2-5,many,-,TRBV7-8
CASSNTTPGLAWPGWTQYF,TGCGCCAGCAGCAACACTACACCGGGACTAGCGTGGCCCGGGTGGACCCAGTACTTC,TRBJ2-5,many,TRBD2,TRBV5-1
CASSYGGIGQFF,TGTGCCAGCAGTTACGGAGGGATCGGCCAGTTCTTC,TRBJ2-1,many,-,TRBV6-2/TRBV6-3